These T cell receptor beta chains were read from a single sample in a study of glioma-infiltrating T cells after dendritic cell vaccination. Sequencing used immunoSEQ multiplex PCR; TCRdb keeps in-frame clones, though not all of them. The table has more than 85,000 clones, roughly 84% seen once. Sequencing was performed on blood, taken before dendritic cell vaccination. These receptors originate from a human donor with glioblastoma. Each CDR3 is given with its conserved first and last residue. D genes are given only for firm matches. The listing skips clone size in some rows; elsewhere it reads once, few, many or a size class.

clone size | J gene | D gene | V gene | CDR3 DNA | CDR3 protein
once | TRBJ2-7 | TRBD1 | TRBV19 | TGTGCCAGTAGTATCCTCGGGACAGGGGACAGCTACGAGCAGTACTTC | CASSILGTGDSYEQYF
few | TRBJ1-1 | TRBD1 | TRBV7-2 | TGTGCCAGCAGCTCTCAGGGGGCCTCTGAAGCTTTCTTT | CASSSQGASEAFF
once | TRBJ2-2 | TRBD1 | TRBV5-1 | TGCGCCAGCAGCCGGACGGGACAGAAGAACACCGGGGAGCTGTTTTTT | CASSRTGQKNTGELFF
few | TRBJ2-7 | NA | TRBV10-3 | TGTGCCATCAGTGAGTCTACTTTATACGAGCAGTACTTC | CAISESTLYEQYF
NA | TRBJ2-7 | TRBD1 | TRBV5-1 | TGCGCCAGCAGCCGAGGGACAGGGGTCGACGAGCAGTACTTC | CASSRGTGVDEQYF
NA | TRBJ2-3 | NA | TRBV7-9 | TGTGCCAGCAGAATCCTCCCCGCAGATACGCAGTATTTT | CASRILPADTQYF
NA | TRBJ1-1 | NA | TRBV29-1 | TGCAGCGTTGAAGCAATAGTGGACACTGAAGCTTTCTTT | CSVEAIVDTEAFF
few | TRBJ2-3 | TRBD2 | TRBV11-3 | TGTGCCAGCAGCCCCCCGGGGGGCAGAACAGCGGGAGGGGACACAGATACGCAGTATTTT | CASSPPGGRTAGGDTDTQYF
NA | TRBJ2-7 | NA | TRBV7-6 | TGTGCCAGCAGCCTTTACGAGCAGTACTTC | CASSLYEQYF
NA | TRBJ2-1 | NA | TRBV9 | TGTGCCAGCAGCGTCTGGCCAGCGGCCTACAATGAGCAGTTCTTC | CASSVWPAAYNEQFF
NA | TRBJ2-7 | NA | TRBV10-1 | TGCGCCAGCAGTGGGGGTAGCGAGAACTCCTACGAGCAGTACTTC | CASSGGSENSYEQYF
NA | TRBJ2-7 | TRBD2 | TRBV10-2 | TGCGCCAGCAGTGTTAGCGGGGACCCACCTGACTACGAGCAGTACTTC | CASSVSGDPPDYEQYF
NA | TRBJ2-6 | NA | TRBV18 | TGTGCCAGCTCACTCAGAACCAGAATCCGGGACAACTACGGGGCCAACGTCCTGACTTTC | CASSLRTRIRDNYGANVLTF
NA | TRBJ1-1 | NA | TRBV7-9 | TGTGCCAGCAGCTTATTTTCCGGGGTTGAAGCTTTCTTT | CASSLFSGVEAFF
NA | TRBJ2-3 | TRBD2 | TRBV5-1 | TGCGCCAGCAGCCCAACAACTAGCGGGGGGGCAGATACGCAGTATTTT | CASSPTTSGGADTQYF
NA | TRBJ2-5 | NA | TRBV5-4 | TGTGCCAGCAGCGTACAGGGAAAACTATGGGAGACCCAGTACTTC | CASSVQGKLWETQYF
NA | TRBJ2-1 | TRBD2 | TRBV6-5 | TGTGCCAGCACCTTTAGCGGGAGTTATTCCAATGAGCAGTTCTTC | CASTFSGSYSNEQFF
NA | TRBJ1-2 | NA | TRBV11-2 | TGTGCCAGCAGTCGAGGCCAATACACAGGGAGAGGTAACTATGGCTACACCTTC | CASSRGQYTGRGNYGYTF
NA | TRBJ1-5 | NA | TRBV19 | TGTGCCAGTAGTATTTCAGGTTATAGCAATCAGCCCCAGCATTTT | CASSISGYSNQPQHF
NA | TRBJ1-2 | NA | TRBV6-5 | TGTGCCAGCAGTTACGGGCGGACTCGCACTCCCTATGGCTACACCTTC | CASSYGRTRTPYGYTF
NA | TRBJ2-5 | TRBD2 | TRBV7-8 | TGTGCCAGCAGCCTGGGACTAGCGGGGGGACAAGAGACCCAGTACTTC | CASSLGLAGGQETQYF
once | TRBJ2-5 | TRBD1 | TRBV5-1 | TGCGCCAGCAGCCCATCTACGGGACAGGGCTGGGAGACCCAGTACTTC | CASSPSTGQGWETQYF
NA | TRBJ2-7 | NA | TRBV11-2 | TGTGCCAGCAGCTTCGCGCGCCGGGGGGAGCAGTACTTC | CASSFARRGEQYF
NA | TRBJ1-1 | NA | TRBV2 | TGTGCCAGCAGTGAATTTACACAGAACACTGAAGCTTTCTTT | CASSEFTQNTEAFF
NA | TRBJ2-3 | TRBD2 | TRBV6-5 | TGTGCCAGCAGAACCAGCGGGAGGAGGGGAGATACGCAGTATTTT | CASRTSGRRGDTQYF
NA | TRBJ1-1 | NA | TRBV5-1 | TGCGCCAGCAGTTGGGGCAGCGAAATTGGTGAAGCTTTCTTT | CASSWGSEIGEAFF
NA | TRBJ1-1 | NA | TRBV6-6 | TGTGCCAGCAGTTTTTTTCAGGGGAAAACTGAAGCTTTCTTT | CASSFFQGKTEAFF
once | TRBJ1-1 | TRBD1 | TRBV6-1 | TGTGCCAGCCGGGCGACAGGGATGAACACTGAAGCTTTCTTT | CASRATGMNTEAFF
NA | TRBJ1-2 | TRBD1 | TRBV14 | TGTGCCAGCAGCCATAGGACAGGGTCCTATGGCTACACCTTC | CASSHRTGSYGYTF
NA | TRBJ2-7 | TRBD1 | TRBV6-1 | TGTGCCAGCAGTGAAGGTCGCTACTACAGGGGGCGCTTCTACGAGCAGTACTTC | CASSEGRYYRGRFYEQYF
few | TRBJ1-1 | NA | TRBV27 | TGTGCCAGCAGTTTACAGGGGCGCACTGAAGCTTTCTTT | CASSLQGRTEAFF
NA | TRBJ2-7 | TRBD1 | TRBV5-1 | TGCGCCAGCAGGGGGGGACAGGACTCCTACGAGCAGTACTTC | CASRGGQDSYEQYF
NA | TRBJ1-5 | NA | TRBV6-1 | TGTGCCAGCTTTTCTTGGGGGGTACGCCAGCCCCAGCATTTT | CASFSWGVRQPQHF
NA | TRBJ2-7 | NA | TRBV7-8 | TGTGCCAGCAGCTCCGAAAGGGGCGGGCAGTACTTC | CASSSERGGQYF
NA | TRBJ1-4 | TRBD1 | TRBV5-1 | TGCGCCAGCAGCTTTCAGGGGGAAAGGGAAAAACTGTTTTTT | CASSFQGEREKLFF
NA | TRBJ2-5 | NA | TRBV28 | TGTGCCAGCAGTGAGGGCGGGACAGAAGAGACCCAGTACTTC | CASSEGGTEETQYF
once | TRBJ2-5 | NA | TRBV29-1 | TGCAGCGTCCGCGGGGTCCCTCAAGAGACCCAGTACTTC | CSVRGVPQETQYF
NA | TRBJ2-3 | NA | TRBV11-2 | TGTGCCAGCAGCTTTCTCGGTCTCCGTAGCACAGATACGCAGTATTTT | CASSFLGLRSTDTQYF
NA | TRBJ2-7 | TRBD2 | TRBV5-4 | TGTGCCAGCAGCCCCTTAGCGGGGTCTAGCTCCTACGAGCAGTACTTC | CASSPLAGSSSYEQYF
NA | TRBJ2-1 | NA | TRBV7-3 | TGTGCCAGCAGCTCAGGCAATGAGCAGTTCTTC | CASSSGNEQFF
NA | TRBJ2-2 | NA | TRBV5-1 | TGCGCCAGCAGCGCGGGCCAGAACACCGGGGAGCTGTTTTTT | CASSAGQNTGELFF
NA | TRBJ1-5 | TRBD1 | TRBV7-4 | TGTGCCAGCAGCCCTGGGACAGACTATAGCAATCAGCCCCAGCATTTT | CASSPGTDYSNQPQHF
few | TRBJ2-7 | TRBD2 | TRBV10-2 | TGCGCCGGGGGAAGCGGGAGAGTCTACGAGCAGTACTTC | CAGGSGRVYEQYF
once | TRBJ2-5 | TRBD1 | TRBV2 | TGTGCCAGCAGCGGGACAGGGGGATTTAGGGAGACCCAGTACTTC | CASSGTGGFRETQYF
NA | TRBJ2-7 | NA | TRBV12-5 | TGTGCTAGTGGTTTGGGAGGGATTTCCTACGAGCAGTACTTC | CASGLGGISYEQYF